A single TCR beta chain is shown here with its context. This sample stems from a study of blood T cell repertoires in COVID-19. Study-wide background: The United States, Italy and Spain provided the acute and convalescent COVID-19 samples. Nucleic acid was either cDNA or gDNA, and it came from T cells, B-cell-depleted T cells, or PBMCs.

Followed longitudinally, the Seattle patients had been enrolled during active infection. The authors' processing: Using reference gene primer amplification, nucleated cell counts were estimated. The repertoire was sequenced with immunoSEQ multiplex PCR; TCRdb's copy has only in-frame clones and lacks some. The DNA was the basis for D and trimming; V, J and clone size are from that table. The sample consists of some 290,000 clones, around nine tenths of them appearing once. V was cut by 5 bases and J by 3 bases, with 11 bases left in between. The CDR3 contains 14 residues. Germline-derived CDR1 and CDR2 are SGHTA and FQGNSA.

The sequence was obtained from a woman aged 30 to 39 with COVID-19, enrolled during active disease. The rearrangement links TRBV7-2 to TRBJ1-5, with D possibly being TRBD1 (6 bases). The sequencing input was peripheral blood. This CDR3 is CASSTGTINQPQHF. CDR3 DNA: TGTGCCAGCAGCACCGGGACAATCAATCAGCCCCAGCATTTT.